The 2 T cell receptor beta chains below were found in one sample sequenced in a study of graft-versus-host responses after intestinal transplantation. Method: immunoSEQ multiplex PCR; TCRdb's copy keeps in-frame clones and lacks some. The sample includes 95,000 to 110,000 clones, over 85% seen only once; the top ten take around 1.2%. No cognate antigen is known for these TCRs. The source was unstimulated CD8+ T cells sorted from spleen or lymph node cells, collected before intestinal transplant. The receptors stem from a human donor who received an intestinal transplant.

This clone has only one observation. This chain links TRBV5-6 with TRBJ1-1; a weak D match, TRBD1 (5 bases). The V gene lost 5 bases and the J gene lost 3 bases, with 26 bases spanning the gap. Germline V lookup: CDR1 SGHDT, CDR2 YYEEEE. There are 18 residues in the CDR3. The CDR3 reads CASRFQPGPLLGDTEAFF. Written as DNA, the CDR3 is TGTGCCAGCAGGTTCCAACCGGGACCTCTTTTGGGGGACACTGAAGCTTTCTTT.

The sample holds a few counts of this clone. The chain uses TRBV6-1 and TRBJ1-3; a weak D match, TRBD1 (6 bases). V was cut by 2 bases and J by 4 bases, with 9 bases left in between. This CDR3 has 14 amino acids. Germline V CDR1 and CDR2: MNHNS, SASEGT. CDR3 nucleotides: TGTGCCAGCAGTGAATGGGGGCTCGGAAACACCATATATTTT. It yields the protein CASSEWGLGNTIYF.